Listed here are 14 T cell receptor beta chains from one sample, sequenced in a study of human T cells and chemical hapten exposure. The time point here: healthy volunteer bleed at 6 weeks. Unfractionated whole blood was the source of the extracted total RNA. TCRdb used MiXCR to reprocess the RACE reads, holding one entry per CDR3 protein. The table records around 45,000 distinct CDR3 sequences, about 3.7% of them present only once. Sequencing was performed on whole blood. These receptors were collected from a human donor in good health. Some clones in this sample may be carry-over from other donors' samples.

This clonotype showed up many times. The rearrangement joins TRBV29-1 to TRBJ1-2, with TRBD1 matching 8 bases. The germline CDR1 and CDR2 sequences are SQVTM and ANQGSEA. CDR3 length: 13 residues. V was pared by 6 bases and J by 5 bases, with 8 bases of the junction left unmatched. The CDR3 DNA sequence: TGCAGCGTCGCTGACAGGGGAGGATATGGCTACACCTTC. This encodes CSVADRGGYGYTF.

This clonotype appeared a few times. The chain has TRBV10-3 and TRBJ1-1; possible D gene TRBD1, 6 bases. Trimming shortened V by 3 bases and J by 1 base, and 12 bases separated the two germline ends. Germline CDR1 reads ENHRY; CDR2 reads SYGVKD. The CDR3 has 15 residues. In nucleotides, the CDR3 is TGTGCCATCAGTGACCTACAGGGCGAGAACACTGAAGCTTTCTTT. This encodes CAISDLQGENTEAFF.

There are many counts of this clonotype. This CDR3 is CSARAPASGRYNEQFF. CDR3 nucleotide sequence: TGCAGTGCTAGAGCCCCGGCTAGCGGGAGATACAATGAGCAGTTCTTC. V usage is TRBV20-1 and J usage is TRBJ2-1, with TRBD2 matching over 10 bases. This CDR3 has 16 residues. The germline V gene encodes CDR1 DFQATT and CDR2 SNEGSKA (reference sequence). The V and J ends lost 1 base and 4 bases, in that order; junction bases with no gene match: 7.

This clonotype was detected many times. This rearrangement joins TRBV12-3 or TRBV12-4 to TRBJ2-1; 9 positions match TRBD1. Trimming at V came to 10 bases and at J to 7 bases, leaving 14 bases not matched to a gene. The CDR3 contains 15 residues. This CDR3 is CATDFPGQGGNEQFF. CDR3 DNA sequence: TGTGCCACCGACTTTCCGGGACAGGGTGGAAATGAGCAGTTCTTC.

This chain links TRBV6-6 with TRBJ2-3; D possibly uses TRBD1 or TRBD2 (5 bases each). CDR1 MNHNY and CDR2 SVGAGI come from the germline V gene (reference sequence). The ends were cut back, 6 bases at V and 7 bases at J, with 8 bases in the middle. CDR3 length: 11 amino acids. The CDR3 nucleotides read TGTGCCAGCAGGGGGGATTATACGCAGTATTTT. It translates to CASRGDYTQYF.

This clonotype was picked up many times. V and J are TRBV27 and TRBJ2-5; 9 nucleotides align to TRBD1. The V and J ends lost 5 bases and 9 bases, in that order; junction bases with no gene match: 13. The germline CDR1 and CDR2 sequences are MNHEY and SMNVEV (reference sequence). The CDR3 is made up of 15 amino acids. This CDR3 reads CASSINGQGSRAQYF. CDR3 sequence (DNA): TGTGCCAGCAGTATCAACGGACAGGGGTCTCGGGCCCAGTACTTC.

The V call is TRBV27, the J call TRBJ1-5; 7 bases map to TRBD1. Germline lookup yields CDR1 MNHEY and CDR2 SMNVEV (reference sequence). The J segment lost 7 bases and the V segment lost 3 bases, leaving 9 bases of the junction unmatched. This CDR3 has 15 amino acids. CDR3 sequence (DNA): TGTGCCAGCAGTTTTCTGGCAGGGGGAGGCCAGCCCCAGCATTTT. This translates into CASSFLAGGGQPQHF.

The sample holds a few counts of this clonotype. The gene calls are TRBV6-2 or TRBV6-3 and TRBJ2-2; maybe TRBD2 (5 bases). This CDR3 is built from 14 residues. Germline values: CDR1 MNHEY, CDR2 SVGEGT. The V and J ends lost 9 bases and 4 bases respectively, with 15 bases between them. The CDR3, as DNA: TGTGCCAGTAACCGGCTAGCAGGCACCGGGGAGCTGTTTTTT. It codes for CASNRLAGTGELFF.

This clonotype appeared many times. This chain joins TRBV3-1 and TRBJ2-3; 8 positions match TRBD2. The CDR3 totals 17 residues. CDR1 is LGHDT, CDR2 YNNKEL, per germline (reference sequence). The ends lost 1 base at V and 6 bases at J; junction bases unmatched: 12. CDR3 in DNA: TGTGCCAGCAGCCAAGTTTCCGTACTAGCGGATCTGGATACGCAGTATTTT. It is translated as CASSQVSVLADLDTQYF.

This clonotype came up many times. This chain connects TRBV28 to TRBJ1-2; 9 nucleotides line up with TRBD1. Germline-derived CDR1 and CDR2 are MDHEN and SYDVKM. Trimming at V came to 6 bases and at J to 2 bases, leaving 10 bases not matched to a gene. This CDR3 has 16 amino acids. In DNA form, the CDR3 reads TGTGCCAGCAGCGCATGGACAGGGGCGATAAACTATGGCTACACCTTC. It is translated as CASSAWTGAINYGYTF.

This clonotype occurred many times. The V gene is TRBV29-1, the J gene TRBJ2-7; D perhaps matches TRBD1 (5 bases). Germline CDR1 is SQVTM and CDR2 is ANQGSEA. The CDR3 extends over 12 amino acids. V was cut by 0 bases and J by 2 bases, with 5 bases left in between. Written as DNA, the CDR3 is TGCAGCGTTGAAGAGGGGCCCTACGAGCAGTACTTC. Amino acid sequence: CSVEEGPYEQYF.

V and J are TRBV3-1 and TRBJ1-5; maybe TRBD1 (5 bases). V was trimmed by 10 bases and J by 7 bases, leaving 17 bases between them. Germline CDR1 is LGHDT and CDR2 is YNNKEL (reference sequence). The CDR3 is 13 amino acids. The chain's CDR3 is CATRGGKGQPQHF. The CDR3 DNA is TGTGCCACAAGGGGAGGAAAGGGGCAGCCCCAGCATTTT.

This clonotype was observed many times. CDR3 DNA sequence: TGTGCCAGCAGCTTAGCGGCAGGGCGGGAGACCCAGTACTTC. Translation: CASSLAAGRETQYF. The chain recombines TRBV11-3 with TRBJ2-5, with D tentatively TRBD1 (5 bases). Per germline, CDR1 SGHNT and CDR2 YENEEA. This CDR3 has 14 residues. V dropped 1 base and J dropped 5 bases, with 11 bases sitting between them.

This clonotype has at least ten counts. The rearrangement links TRBV5-1 to TRBJ2-1, with D uncertain. Trimming removed 2 bases at V and 4 bases at J, with 7 bases between. The CDR3 runs 13 residues. CDR1 is SGHRS and CDR2 is YFSETQ in the germline V gene. The CDR3 region is CASSLGSYNEQFF. The CDR3 DNA sequence: TGCGCCAGCAGCTTAGGGTCTTACAATGAGCAGTTCTTC.